These 27 T cell receptor beta chains were sequenced from one sample in a study of beta chain features in type 1 diabetes. The sequenced template was cDNA made from the entire isolated RNA. TCRdb's copy holds only in-frame clones and misses some; the assay was immunoSEQ multiplex PCR. There are hundreds of thousands of clones in the sample; around 9.9% occur only once, and about 0.018% lies in the top ten. Broader study findings: TCRB CDR3s from Type 1 diabetes patients were moderately but significantly shorter in all four CD4+ subsets.

The antigens for these receptors are not known. Sequencing was performed on naive CD4+ T cells from blood. All receptors come from a man aged 30 to 45 with type 1 diabetes.

The rearrangement joins TRBV28 to TRBJ2-1; the match to TRBD2 covers 8 bases. This CDR3 contains 14 residues. Germline CDR1 reads MDHEN; CDR2 reads SYDVKM. The junction had 5 bases not matched to a gene; V was cut back by 6 bases and J by 4 bases. For the CDR3, the DNA is TGTGCCAGCAGCCTCGGGGGGGGGTACAATGAGCAGTTCTTC. This translates into CASSLGGGYNEQFF.

The chain joins TRBV9 to TRBJ2-2; a possible D gene is TRBD2 (5 bases). Germline-derived CDR1 and CDR2 are SGDLS and YYNGEE. This CDR3 is built from 12 residues. V lost 5 bases, J lost 3 bases, and 5 bases lay in between. CDR3 DNA: TGTGCCAGCAGGCGGGACACCGGGGAGCTGTTTTTT. As protein: CASRRDTGELFF.

DNA for the CDR3: TGTGCCAGTAGTATAGGGACTAGACAAGAGACCCAGTACTTC. It yields the protein CASSIGTRQETQYF. V is TRBV19 and J is TRBJ2-5; 7 bases line up with TRBD2. The CDR3 covers 14 residues. In germline, CDR1 is LNHDA, CDR2 SQIVND (reference sequence). The junction had 1 base not matched to a gene; V was cut back by 1 base and J by 2 bases.

This clone was seen only a few times. The chain links TRBV2 to TRBJ2-7; tentative D call: TRBD1 (6 bases). Per the germline V gene, CDR1 is SNHLY and CDR2 is FYNNEI. Trimming removed 7 bases from V and 3 bases from J, with 19 bases in between. The CDR3 loop spans 15 amino acids. This CDR3 is CASIGGPTLSYEQYF. The CDR3 DNA reads TGTGCCAGCATTGGGGGCCCGACATTAAGCTACGAGCAGTACTTC.

The chain is built from TRBV29-1 and TRBJ1-2, with D perhaps TRBD1 (5 bases). The CDR3 extends over 13 amino acids. Germline CDR1 and CDR2: SQVTM and ANQGSEA. The germline V and J ends were trimmed by 6 bases and 4 bases, with 15 bases remaining between them. The CDR3 loop is CSVDLDNPYGYTF. In DNA form, the CDR3 reads TGCAGCGTAGACCTGGACAATCCCTATGGCTACACCTTC.

The sample holds a few counts of this clone. The chain carries TRBV19 and TRBJ2-2, with a possible D match to TRBD2 (5 bases). Germline CDR1 and CDR2: LNHDA and SQIVND (reference sequence). V lost 3 bases to trimming and J lost 6 bases, with 14 bases between them. This CDR3 region has 15 residues. This CDR3 is CASSIGLIGAGELFF. The CDR3 bases are TGTGCCAGTAGTATTGGGCTCATCGGGGCCGGGGAGCTGTTTTTT.

CDR3 in DNA: TGTGCCAGCAGCCCGAGTGTGTTGTACGAGCAGTACTTC. Translation gives CASSPSVLYEQYF. The rearrangement joins TRBV7-2 to TRBJ2-7; D uncertain. The CDR3 has 13 amino acids. V lost 5 bases to trimming and J lost 4 bases, with 12 bases between them. Germline V gives CDR1 SGHTA, CDR2 FQGNSA.

The J gene is TRBJ1-6, the V gene TRBV2; the match to TRBD1 covers 7 bases. Losses at the gene ends were 2 bases for V and 2 bases for J; bases not matched to a gene: 6. The CDR3 spans 17 residues. Germline CDR1 and CDR2: SNHLY and FYNNEI. The CDR3 loop is CASSEMGQRAYNSPLHF. The CDR3 region has the DNA TGTGCCAGCAGTGAAATGGGACAGCGGGCCTATAATTCACCCCTCCACTTT.

J is TRBJ2-7 and V is TRBV4-1; 8 nucleotides agree with TRBD1. The CDR3 length is 15 residues. From germline, CDR1 is MGHRA and CDR2 YSYEKL. With 3 bases clipped from V and 4 bases from J, the junction kept 8 bases outside the gene matches. The CDR3 loop reads CASSQATGGIYEQYF. The CDR3 nucleotides are TGCGCCAGCAGCCAGGCCACAGGGGGAATATACGAGCAGTACTTC.

This clone was seen only a few times. This chain joins TRBV7-9 and TRBJ2-1; D might be TRBD1 (6 bases). This CDR3 has 13 residues. Between the trimmed V and J ends, which lost 2 bases and 15 bases, there was a span of 17 bases. Germline V lookup: CDR1 SEHNR, CDR2 FQNEAQ (reference sequence). The CDR3 sequence: CASSLQQGYRGFF. In DNA, the CDR3 is TGTGCCAGCAGCTTACAACAGGGATATAGGGGGTTCTTC.

In its sample, this clone was seen once. The genes are TRBV5-1 and TRBJ1-4, with D perhaps matching TRBD1 (6 bases). Germline lookup yields CDR1 SGHRS and CDR2 YFSETQ. The V and J ends lost 2 bases and 8 bases respectively, with 13 bases between them. This CDR3 has 14 residues. CDR3 loop: CASSLSGTPEKLFF. For the CDR3, the DNA is TGCGCCAGCAGCTTATCCGGGACACCCGAAAAACTGTTTTTT.

The chain uses TRBV7-2 and TRBJ2-1; D unclear. Germline lookup yields CDR1 SGHTA and CDR2 FQGNSA. V shed 5 bases and J shed 10 bases, with 12 bases lying between them. CDR3 length: 12 amino acids. The CDR3 bases are TGTGCCAGCAGCCTATCGCTCCTGGAGCAGTTCTTC. Translation gives CASSLSLLEQFF.

The chain recombines TRBV30 with TRBJ2-5; D is perhaps TRBD1 (7 bases). The V gene lost 8 bases and the J gene lost 4 bases, with 20 bases spanning the gap. From germline, CDR1 is GTSNPN and CDR2 SVGIG (reference sequence). This CDR3 region has 14 residues. This chain's CDR3 is CARNGRGGAETQYF. The DNA of the CDR3 is TGTGCCCGCAACGGGAGAGGGGGCGCAGAGACCCAGTACTTC.

This rearrangement joins TRBV2 to TRBJ1-1; a possible D gene is TRBD1 (5 bases). The CDR3 has 15 amino acids. Deletions cut 4 bases from V and 3 bases from J, with 15 bases between. The V gene's germline CDR1 is SNHLY and CDR2 FYNNEI. The CDR3 DNA is TGTGCCAGCAGTGTAGGGGCAATAGGGGACACTGAAGCTTTCTTT. Translated: CASSVGAIGDTEAFF. The whole variable domain, filled in from reference TRBV2 and TRBJ1-1, reads EPEVTQTPSHQVTQMGQEVILRCVPISNHLYFYWYRQILGQKVEFLVSFYNNEISEKSEIFDDQFSVERPDGSNFTLKIRSTKLEDSAMYFCASSVGAIGDTEAFFGQGTRLTVV.

This chain joins TRBV2 and TRBJ1-5, with a possible D match to TRBD1 (5 bases). Per the germline V gene, CDR1 is SNHLY and CDR2 is FYNNEI. The V and J ends lost 3 bases and 3 bases respectively, with 9 bases between them. The CDR3 has 14 residues. The CDR3 is CASSENGANQPQHF. The DNA of the CDR3 is TGTGCCAGCAGTGAGAATGGGGCCAATCAGCCCCAGCATTTT.

A few counts support this clone. J is TRBJ1-2 and V is TRBV4-1; possibly TRBD1 for D (5 bases). This CDR3 has 16 residues. CDR1 is MGHRA and CDR2 is YSYEKL in the germline V gene. The V and J ends lost 2 bases and 1 base respectively, with 14 bases between them. The CDR3 region is CASSQPSGGVNYGYTF. The DNA of the CDR3 is TGCGCCAGCAGCCAACCCTCTGGAGGGGTTAACTATGGCTACACCTTC.

This clone has just a few counts. The chain carries TRBV7-2 and TRBJ2-1; D gene uncertain. This CDR3 contains 13 residues. CDR1 and CDR2 from the germline V gene are SGHTA and FQGNSA. With 5 bases removed from V and 4 bases from J, the gap between germline ends came to 9 bases. The CDR3 sequence: CASSATVYNEQFF. CDR3 sequence (DNA): TGTGCCAGCAGCGCCACAGTTTACAATGAGCAGTTCTTC.

There are a few counts of this clone. The chain uses TRBV7-2 and TRBJ2-2, with D maybe TRBD1 (6 bases). CDR1 is SGHTA, CDR2 FQGNSA, per germline. The CDR3 contains 15 residues. Deletions cut 3 bases from V and 1 base from J, with 9 bases between. The CDR3 DNA reads as TGTGCCAGCAGCTTCCAGGGGATGAACACCGGGGAGCTGTTTTTT. Translation: CASSFQGMNTGELFF. Filled out from reference TRBV7-2 and TRBJ2-2, the complete variable domain reads GAGVSQSPSNKVTEKGKDVELRCDPISGHTALYWYRQSLGQGLEFLIYFQGNSAPDKSGLPSDRFSAERTGGSVSTLTIQRTQQEDSAVYLCASSFQGMNTGELFFGEGSRLTVL.

The chain uses TRBV15 and TRBJ2-1; 8 bases match TRBD1. This CDR3 spans 16 amino acids. The V segment lost 2 bases and the J segment 7 bases; nucleotides outside the gene matches: 10. CDR1 and CDR2 from the germline V gene are LNHNV and YYDKDF (reference sequence). The CDR3 loop is CATSRPHGQGGNEQFF. As DNA, the CDR3 is TGTGCCACCAGCAGACCCCACGGACAGGGCGGGAATGAGCAGTTCTTC.

This clone turned up a few times. CDR3 region: CASSLTGGLGSYEQYF. For the CDR3, the DNA is TGTGCCAGCAGTTTAACAGGGGGGTTGGGATCCTACGAGCAGTACTTC. V gene TRBV28 combines with J gene TRBJ2-7; 8 bases agree with TRBD1. From germline, CDR1 is MDHEN and CDR2 SYDVKM. Losses at the gene ends were 2 bases for V and 1 base for J; bases not matched to a gene: 7. The CDR3 consists of 16 residues.

This clone was counted a few times. V gene TRBV15 combines with J gene TRBJ1-6; D remains ambiguous. V lost 0 bases and J lost 5, with 8 bases in between. The CDR3 covers 15 residues. Per germline, CDR1 LNHNV and CDR2 YYDKDF (reference sequence). DNA of the CDR3: TGTGCCACCAGCAGAGATCGAACAGATAATTCACCCCTCCACTTT. It translates to CATSRDRTDNSPLHF.

This clone was seen only a few times. The rearrangement joins TRBV15 to TRBJ2-7; weak D call: TRBD1 (5 bases). Trimming left V 0 bases short and J 2 bases short, with 11 bases between. The CDR3 loop spans 15 amino acids. Germline CDR1 and CDR2: LNHNV and YYDKDF (reference sequence). CDR3 bases: TGTGCCACCAGCAGAGATCCCATAGGGGCCTACGAGCAGTACTTC. Amino acid sequence: CATSRDPIGAYEQYF.

This clone came up a few times. The same CDR3 also results from other DNA sequences found in this sample. V and J are TRBV9 and TRBJ2-5; D unclear. Germline lookup yields CDR1 SGDLS and CDR2 YYNGEE. The V end was cut by 0 bases, the J end by 4 bases, with 7 bases between. The CDR3 is 13 amino acids. The CDR3 nucleotides are TGTGCCAGCAGCGTAGATCGAGGAGAGACCCAGTACTTC. It yields the protein CASSVDRGETQYF.

V and J are TRBV20-1 and TRBJ2-1, with D maybe TRBD1 (6 bases). V was cut by 5 bases and J by 8 bases, with 10 bases left in between. Germline V gene data show CDR1 as DFQATT and CDR2 as SNEGSKA (reference sequence). CDR3 length equals 11 residues. The CDR3 spells CSAPEGDEQFF. For the CDR3, the DNA is TGCAGTGCTCCAGAGGGGGATGAGCAGTTCTTC.

The genes are TRBV5-1 and TRBJ2-5; D unclear. From germline, CDR1 is SGHRS and CDR2 YFSETQ. The CDR3 spans 12 residues. Trimming pared 7 bases from V and 2 bases from J, leaving 9 bases between. In DNA, the CDR3 is TGCGCCAGCTCGACATCTCAAGAGACCCAGTACTTC. It is translated as CASSTSQETQYF.

The rearrangement uses TRBV28 and TRBJ2-5; D may be TRBD2 (7 bases). The CDR3 contains 16 residues. The V gene lost 4 bases and the J gene lost 6 bases, with 21 bases spanning the gap. Per germline, CDR1 MDHEN and CDR2 SYDVKM. This chain's CDR3 is CASSSIRAGADKTQYF. The CDR3 region has the DNA TGTGCCAGCAGTTCCATTCGCGCGGGGGCCGATAAGACCCAGTACTTC.

This clone appeared a few times. Other DNA sequences in the sample encode the same CDR3. This chain joins TRBV4-3 and TRBJ1-2; D gene ambiguous. V lost 0 bases and J 6 bases, leaving 8 bases between the germline ends. From germline, CDR1 is LGHNA and CDR2 YSLEER. The CDR3 runs to 13 residues. The chain's CDR3 is CASSQDGPDGYTF. In DNA, the CDR3 is TGCGCCAGCAGCCAAGATGGGCCAGATGGCTACACCTTC.